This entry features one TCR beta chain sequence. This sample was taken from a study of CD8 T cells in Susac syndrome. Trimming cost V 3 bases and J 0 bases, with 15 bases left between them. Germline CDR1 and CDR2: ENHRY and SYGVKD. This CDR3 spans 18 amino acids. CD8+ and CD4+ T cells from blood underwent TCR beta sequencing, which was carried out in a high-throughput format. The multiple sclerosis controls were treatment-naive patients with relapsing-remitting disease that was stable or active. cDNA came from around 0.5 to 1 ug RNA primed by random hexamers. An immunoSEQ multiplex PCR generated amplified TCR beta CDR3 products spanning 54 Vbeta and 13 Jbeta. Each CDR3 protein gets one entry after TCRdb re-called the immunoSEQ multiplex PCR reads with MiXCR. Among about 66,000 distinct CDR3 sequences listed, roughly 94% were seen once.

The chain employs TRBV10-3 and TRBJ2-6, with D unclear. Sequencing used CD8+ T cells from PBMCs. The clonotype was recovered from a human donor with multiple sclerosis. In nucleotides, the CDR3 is TGTGCCATCAGTGACCCGGACCCTTCTCCCTCTGGGGCCAACGTCCTGACTTTC. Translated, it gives CAISDPDPSPSGANVLTF.